This T cell receptor beta chain was retrieved from a study of T cells in Graves' hyperthyroidism and ophthalmopathy. Germline V lookup: CDR1 MNHEY, CDR2 SMNVEV (reference sequence). This CDR3 has 15 amino acids. The junction had 9 bases not matched to a gene; V was cut back by 5 bases and J by 4 bases. Amplification targeted TCR beta CDR3 regions from RNA transcripts. The HTBI set primed first-round TCR CDR3 RT-PCR. TCRdb analysed the multiplex PCR reads with MiXCR anew, one entry per CDR3 protein. The sample holds 660,000 or so distinct CDR3 sequences, under 25% seen once. Fresh peripheral blood, 10 ml, was the source of the PBMCs.

The V call is TRBV27, the J call TRBJ2-7, with TRBD1 identical over 9 bases. Sequencing input: blood. The sequence was obtained from a man aged 25 to 45 with Graves' ophthalmopathy. The CDR3 is CASSQGGTGRYEQYF. Written as DNA, the CDR3 is TGTGCCAGCAGTCAGGGCGGGACAGGGAGGTACGAGCAGTACTTC.